These 27 T cell receptor beta chains originate from one sample sequenced in a study of T cell repertoires in cytomegalovirus infection. TCRdb passed the reads through MiXCR, listing each CDR3 protein once. Seen here are about 890,000 distinct CDR3 sequences, 31% observed once, and the top ten hold more than 13%. These receptors lack a known antigen. Source: cultured CD8+ T cells from PBMCs, taken from culture after CMV antigen stimulation. These receptors all come from a human donor in good health (CMV status not recorded). Some clones in this sample may be carry-over from other donors' samples.

This clonotype was observed a few times. V gene TRBV6-2 or TRBV6-3 combines with J gene TRBJ2-5; possibly TRBD2 for D (5 bases). This CDR3 is 17 amino acids long. V dropped 0 bases and J dropped 5 bases, with 19 bases sitting between them. CDR1 MNHEY and CDR2 SVGEGT come from the germline V gene. The CDR3 bases are TGTGCCAGCAGTTACTCAGAGCGGACTTTCCCCCGGGAGACCCAGTACTTC. Its protein is CASSYSERTFPRETQYF.

V gene TRBV2 combines with J gene TRBJ1-1; 7 bases are a match to TRBD1. The CDR3 runs 13 residues. From germline, CDR1 is SNHLY and CDR2 FYNNEI. Trimming took 9 bases from V and 4 from J; bases not matched to a gene: 8. The CDR3 DNA reads TGTGCCAGTCCGAAAGGGGGCAGCACTGAAGCTTTCTTT. It translates to CASPKGGSTEAFF.

CDR3 protein: CASSLRLAADTQYF. CDR3 in DNA: TGTGCCAGCAGTTTAAGGCTAGCGGCAGATACGCAGTATTTT. The chain has TRBV12-3 or TRBV12-4 and TRBJ2-3, with TRBD2 matching 7 bases. The CDR3 loop spans 14 amino acids. Germline trimming cut 2 bases from V and 4 bases from J; bases unmatched to any gene: 3.

This clonotype showed up just once. The chain links TRBV10-3 to TRBJ2-3, with 11 bases lining up with TRBD1. J gave up 3 bases and V 8 bases, and 4 bases lay outside the gene matches. This CDR3 contains 14 residues. From germline, CDR1 is ENHRY and CDR2 SYGVKD. DNA of the CDR3: TGTGCCATCGACGGGACAGGGGGTACAGATACGCAGTATTTT. The encoded protein is CAIDGTGGTDTQYF.

This clonotype was picked up a small number of times. This chain uses TRBV6-2 or TRBV6-3 with TRBJ2-1; 9 nucleotides agree with TRBD2. Germline CDR1 MNHEY, CDR2 SVGEGT. This CDR3 spans 14 amino acids. The V segment lost 6 bases and the J segment 3 bases; nucleotides outside the gene matches: 3. The CDR3 DNA sequence: TGTGCCAGCAGAGTAGCGGGGGACTACAATGAGCAGTTCTTC. The encoded protein is CASRVAGDYNEQFF.

This clonotype was detected a few times. The chain employs TRBV5-4 and TRBJ1-2; D is possibly TRBD1 (6 bases). V lost 4 bases and J lost 8, with 18 bases in between. The germline gives CDR1 SGHNT, CDR2 YYREEE (reference sequence). This CDR3 is 14 amino acids long. CDR3 in DNA: TGTGCCAGCAGCCCGGGACAATTCAGGGCGGGCTACACCTTC. Translated: CASSPGQFRAGYTF.

This clonotype was found a few times. V gene TRBV4-1 combines with J gene TRBJ2-3, with 13 bases that match TRBD2. Germline CDR1 is MGHRA and CDR2 is YSYEKL. With V trimmed by 4 bases and J by 0 bases, 7 bases remained unmatched. The CDR3 sequence is 18 residues long. Here the CDR3 reads CASSLPQGLAGSTDTQYF. The DNA of the CDR3 is TGCGCCAGCAGCCTCCCCCAGGGACTAGCGGGGAGCACAGATACGCAGTATTTT.

This chain connects TRBV13 to TRBJ1-6, with 7 bases fitting TRBD1. This CDR3 has 14 residues. Unmatched junction bases numbered 8, after V lost 6 bases and J lost 9 bases. Germline values: CDR1 PRHDT, CDR2 FYEKMQ (reference sequence). CDR3 residues: CASRDGDRGSPLHF. In DNA, the CDR3 is TGTGCCAGCAGGGACGGGGACAGAGGTTCACCCCTCCACTTT.

This clonotype was found a few times. The V call is TRBV19, the J call TRBJ2-1; the match to TRBD2 covers 8 bases. The CDR3 sequence is 16 residues long. Trimming at V came to 0 bases and at J to 8 bases, leaving 9 bases not matched to a gene. Per germline, CDR1 LNHDA and CDR2 SQIVND (reference sequence). The CDR3 nucleotides read TGTGCCAGTAGTATAGACGGGGGACTAGTAGCAGATGAGCAGTTCTTC. Encoded protein: CASSIDGGLVADEQFF.

The chain has TRBV10-3 and TRBJ1-2; D possibly corresponds to TRBD1 (5 bases). Germline CDR1 ENHRY, CDR2 SYGVKD. This CDR3 region has 15 residues. Trimming took 7 bases from V and 3 from J, leaving 18 bases between them. The CDR3 here is CAIKTWIRGDYGYTF. CDR3 DNA: TGTGCCATCAAAACTTGGATTAGGGGAGACTATGGCTACACCTTC.

This clonotype was observed once. The J gene is TRBJ2-1, the V gene TRBV6-1; 9 nucleotides line up with TRBD1. This CDR3 contains 16 residues. Per germline, CDR1 MNHNS and CDR2 SASEGT. V dropped 5 bases and J dropped 3; count of bases not matched to a gene: 8. The CDR3 spells CASSYRDRGIYNEQFF. In DNA form, the CDR3 reads TGTGCCAGCAGTTACCGCGACAGGGGGATCTACAATGAGCAGTTCTTC.

The chain is built from TRBV6-5 and TRBJ2-3; D not certain. Germline values: CDR1 MNHEY, CDR2 SVGAGI. V was cut by 0 bases and J by 2 bases, with 9 bases left in between. This CDR3 region has 15 residues. The CDR3 DNA follows: TGTGCCAGCAGTTACTCACAATACTTCACAGATACGCAGTATTTT. This encodes CASSYSQYFTDTQYF.

In its sample, this clonotype was seen many times. The chain has TRBV6-1 and TRBJ2-2; 9 nucleotides match TRBD1. There are 17 residues in the CDR3. CDR1 and CDR2 (germline): MNHNS, SASEGT. The junction had 14 bases not matched to a gene; V was cut back by 8 bases and J by 4 bases. Here the CDR3 reads CASLLSPGQGLTGELFF. As DNA, the CDR3 is TGTGCCAGCCTCTTATCCCCGGGACAGGGTCTCACCGGGGAGCTGTTTTTT.

This chain joins TRBV19 and TRBJ2-1; D is ambiguous. Per the germline V gene, CDR1 is LNHDA and CDR2 is SQIVND (reference sequence). This CDR3 spans 13 amino acids. V was cut by 8 bases and J by 2 bases, with 10 bases left in between. CDR3 amino acids: CASGKVAYNEQFF. The CDR3 nucleotides read TGTGCCAGTGGTAAGGTAGCCTACAATGAGCAGTTCTTC.

The genes are TRBV7-8 and TRBJ1-1; D uncertain. Trimming took 5 bases from V and 6 from J, leaving 10 bases between them. In germline, CDR1 is SGHVS, CDR2 FQNEAQ. The length of the CDR3 is 12 residues. CDR3 sequence reads: CASSLGEAEAFF. The CDR3, as DNA: TGTGCCAGCAGCCTCGGGGAGGCTGAAGCTTTCTTT.

The genes are TRBV14 and TRBJ1-2; 8 bases are shared with TRBD1. The ends lost 1 base at V and 3 bases at J; junction bases unmatched: 4. The CDR3 is 15 amino acids. CDR1 and CDR2 from the germline V gene are SGHDN and FVKESK. The DNA for the CDR3 is TGTGCCAGCAGCCAAGGCCAGGGGGCTTACTATGGCTACACCTTC. Protein product: CASSQGQGAYYGYTF.

The rearrangement joins TRBV9 to TRBJ1-1; D may be TRBD1 (6 bases). Between the trimmed V and J ends, which lost 7 bases and 0 bases, there was a span of 16 bases. The CDR3 totals 15 residues. Germline CDR1 reads SGDLS; CDR2 reads YYNGEE. The CDR3 nucleotides read TGTGCCAGCGGATTTCTCAGGGACATGAACACTGAAGCTTTCTTT. Amino acid sequence: CASGFLRDMNTEAFF.

Points on this clonotype: One end of the junction is discordant with germline, which a read error may explain. This chain connects TRBV6-8 to TRBJ1-5, with D tentatively TRBD1 (6 bases). This CDR3 region has 15 residues. Germline CDR1 reads MNHGY; CDR2 reads SAAAGT. CDR3 region: CTSSYGRGSNQPQHF. Here the CDR3 DNA reads TGTACCAGCAGTTACGGCAGGGGAAGCAATCAGCCCCAGCATTTT.

V usage is TRBV7-3 and J usage is TRBJ1-1, with D unresolved. CDR3 length: 13 amino acids. The germline gives CDR1 SGHTA, CDR2 FQGTGA. The V end lost 4 bases, the J end lost 5 bases, and 11 bases lay between the germline ends. The CDR3 coding sequence is TGTGCCAGCAGCTGGTTCGAGAAGACTGAAGCTTTCTTT. It encodes CASSWFEKTEAFF.

Turning to this clonotype: A much bigger clone sits one base away, suggesting this may be a read error. The genes are TRBV7-1 and TRBJ2-3; either TRBD1 or TRBD2 may fit D (6 bases each). TRBV7-1 is classed as an ORF, of uncertain function. This CDR3 is built from 17 residues. The CDR3, as DNA: TGTGTCAGCAGAAGCCGCGGGAAGGGGGTTAGCACAGATACGCAGTATTTT. Translation: CVSRSRGKGVSTDTQYF.

The V call is TRBV10-3, the J call TRBJ2-3; 9 bases align to TRBD2. With V trimmed by 3 bases and J by 2 bases, 6 bases remained unmatched. The germline V gene has CDR1 ENHRY and CDR2 SYGVKD. CDR3 size: 16 residues. The CDR3 sequence is CAISEGGGGATDTQYF. Written as DNA, the CDR3 is TGTGCCATCAGTGAAGGAGGCGGGGGGGCCACAGATACGCAGTATTTT.

This chain links TRBV9 with TRBJ2-5; 12 bases are shared with TRBD1. CDR1 and CDR2 from the germline V gene are SGDLS and YYNGEE. The V gene end was trimmed by 1 base and the J gene end by 2 bases; junction bases not matched to a gene: 3. The CDR3 is made up of 16 amino acids. CDR3 sequence: CASSVRDRGRQETQYF. Here the CDR3 DNA reads TGTGCCAGCAGCGTAAGGGACAGGGGGCGTCAAGAGACCCAGTACTTC.

This clonotype was observed a handful of times. The J gene is TRBJ1-1, the V gene TRBV27, with TRBD1 identical over 9 bases. Germline V gene data show CDR1 as MNHEY and CDR2 as SMNVEV (reference sequence). With V trimmed by 6 bases and J by 3 bases, 8 bases remained unmatched. CDR3 length: 15 residues. In DNA, the CDR3 is TGTGCCAGCAGCCCTGGACAGGGGCGAGACACTGAAGCTTTCTTT. Translation: CASSPGQGRDTEAFF.

The table lists this clonotype with a few counts. The genes are TRBV2 and TRBJ2-3, with TRBD1 matching 9 bases. Trimming at V came to 11 bases and at J to 4 bases, leaving 7 bases not matched to a gene. Germline CDR1 and CDR2: SNHLY and FYNNEI. The CDR3 totals 13 residues. CDR3 residues: CAVDRGWSDTQYF. DNA for the CDR3: TGTGCCGTGGACAGGGGCTGGTCAGATACGCAGTATTTT.

The chain links TRBV5-3 to TRBJ1-2; the match to TRBD1 covers 8 bases. TRBV5-3 is labeled an ORF, and its function is uncertain. V trimming: 8 bases; J trimming: 5 bases; junction bases outside the gene matches: 11. This CDR3 contains 14 residues. The CDR3 here is CASSQDRDWYGYTF. The CDR3 DNA sequence: TGTGCCAGCAGCCAGGACAGGGACTGGTATGGCTACACCTTC.

The rearrangement uses TRBV7-2 and TRBJ2-1, with 15 bases aligning to TRBD2. The germline V gene has CDR1 SGHTA and CDR2 FQGNSA. This CDR3 spans 15 amino acids. V trimming: 7 bases; J trimming: 7 bases; junction bases outside the gene matches: 5. Here the CDR3 DNA reads TGTGCCAGCATCGGACTAGCGGGGGGGCGGAATGAGCAGTTCTTC. Translating gives CASIGLAGGRNEQFF.

V usage is TRBV7-9 and J usage is TRBJ2-5; the D gene is possibly TRBD1 (5 bases). The CDR3 contains 16 residues. Germline assignment: CDR1 SEHNR and CDR2 FQNEAQ (reference sequence). The germline V and J ends were trimmed by 1 base and 8 bases, with 20 bases remaining between them. The chain's CDR3 is CASSLGGQGFGETQYF. The CDR3 DNA follows: TGTGCCAGCAGCTTAGGTGGACAAGGGTTTGGTGAAACCCAGTACTTC.